A single sample is the source of the 17 T cell receptor beta chains below, sequenced in a study of blood T cell repertoires in COVID-19. Using immunoSEQ multiplex PCR, the repertoire was profiled, and TCRdb retains in-frame clones only, with some absent. This sample has around 49,000 clones, with 93% found just once. Material for sequencing was peripheral blood. The receptors shown here come from a man aged 55 to 70 with COVID-19, enrolled during active disease.

DNA of the CDR3: TGTGCCAGCAGCCAAGATTCTAGGGAGACCCAGTACTTC. Translating gives CASSQDSRETQYF. The chain is built from TRBV4-2 and TRBJ2-5; D unresolved. Trimming took 0 bases from V and 5 from J, leaving 7 bases between them. The germline V gene encodes CDR1 LGHNA and CDR2 YNFKEQ. This CDR3 has 13 amino acids.

The chain uses TRBV5-1 and TRBJ2-3; D is unclear. Between the trimmed V and J ends, which lost 4 bases and 2 bases, there was a span of 11 bases. This CDR3 spans 14 amino acids. Germline loops: CDR1 SGHRS, CDR2 YFSETQ. The CDR3, as DNA: TGCGCCAGCAGCATCAGCACTATCACAGATACGCAGTATTTT. It specifies CASSISTITDTQYF.

This clone came up once. The CDR3 coding sequence is TGTGCCAGCAGCTTGGTTCTAGCGCCCTTCTCCTACAATGAGCAGTTCTTC. It yields the protein CASSLVLAPFSYNEQFF. The rearrangement uses TRBV5-5 and TRBJ2-1; the D gene is possibly TRBD2 (6 bases). CDR3 length equals 17 residues. The V end was cut by 0 bases, the J end by 0 bases, with 13 bases between. Germline CDR1 reads SGHKS; CDR2 reads YYEKEE (reference sequence).

V usage is TRBV5-6 and J usage is TRBJ1-2; no definite D call. The V gene lost 4 bases and the J gene lost 2 bases, with 18 bases spanning the gap. This CDR3 is built from 16 residues. Germline V CDR1 and CDR2: SGHDT, YYEEEE. This CDR3 is CASSDQARARNYGYTF. The CDR3, as DNA: TGTGCCAGCAGCGACCAGGCGAGGGCACGGAACTATGGCTACACCTTC.

V usage is TRBV4-1 and J usage is TRBJ2-5, with TRBD1 identical over 9 bases. The germline gives CDR1 MGHRA, CDR2 YSYEKL. This CDR3 comprises 14 residues. V lost 1 base, J lost 3 bases, and 0 bases stayed unmatched. CDR3 DNA sequence: TGCGCCAGCAGCCAAGGGGACAGGGAAGAGACCCAGTACTTC. This translates into CASSQGDREETQYF.

V is TRBV6-5 and J is TRBJ1-4; D uncertain. Germline CDR1 is MNHEY and CDR2 is SVGAGI. The CDR3 runs 14 residues. V was cut by 2 bases and J by 8 bases, with 12 bases left in between. The CDR3 DNA is TGTGCCAGCAGTTACGGCTCCGGCGGCGAAAAACTGTTTTTT. It yields the protein CASSYGSGGEKLFF.

The rearrangement uses TRBV7-9 and TRBJ2-2; a weak D match, TRBD2 (6 bases). The CDR3 runs 15 residues. The V end lost 1 base, the J end lost 4 bases, and 10 bases lay between the germline ends. The germline V gene has CDR1 SEHNR and CDR2 FQNEAQ (reference sequence). The CDR3 nucleotides are TGTGCCAGCAGCTTAGGGCGGGAAGCCACCGGGGAGCTGTTTTTT. Its protein product is CASSLGREATGELFF.

The genes are TRBV7-8 and TRBJ1-5; 7 bases agree with TRBD1. This CDR3 is built from 14 residues. With 4 bases clipped from V and 5 bases from J, the junction kept 5 bases outside the gene matches. Looked up from germline, CDR1 is SGHVS and CDR2 is FQNEAQ. The CDR3, as DNA: TGTGCCAGCAGCTCACAGGGGAGAGATCAGCCCCAGCATTTT. Translation gives CASSSQGRDQPQHF.

The rearrangement links TRBV14 to TRBJ1-4; 7 bases are a match to TRBD1. The junction had 6 bases not matched to a gene; V was cut back by 4 bases and J by 7 bases. Germline CDR1 reads SGHDN; CDR2 reads FVKESK. There are 14 residues in the CDR3. CDR3 in DNA: TGTGCCAGCAGCCCGCGACAGGGTGGTGAAAAACTGTTTTTT. Amino acid sequence: CASSPRQGGEKLFF.

The gene calls are TRBV5-8 and TRBJ2-7; TRBD1 is a possible D gene (5 bases). The CDR3 runs 15 residues. Germline CDR1 SGHTS, CDR2 YDEGEE. The ends were cut back, 0 bases at V and 4 bases at J, with 14 bases in the middle. CDR3 loop: CASSLVGQGPYEQYF. As DNA, the CDR3 is TGTGCCAGCAGCTTGGTCGGGCAGGGCCCGTACGAGCAGTACTTC. The full variable domain, rest sourced from reference TRBV5-8 and TRBJ2-7, is EAGVTQSPTHLIKTRGQQATLRCSPISGHTSVYWYQQALGLGLQFLLWYDEGEERNRGNFPPRFSGRQFPNYSSELNVNALELEDSALYLCASSLVGQGPYEQYFGPGTRLTVT.

The chain combines TRBV15 with TRBJ1-5; D is ambiguous. Germline CDR1 LNHNV, CDR2 YYDKDF (reference sequence). The CDR3 sequence is 12 residues long. Trimming took 3 bases from V and 3 from J, leaving 3 bases between them. CDR3 sequence reads: CATSSYNQPQHF. Here the CDR3 DNA reads TGTGCCACCAGCAGTTACAATCAGCCCCAGCATTTT.

J is TRBJ2-2 and V is TRBV7-2; D is perhaps TRBD2 (6 bases). V was pared by 2 bases and J by 5 bases, with 9 bases between. This CDR3 region has 14 residues. Per the germline V gene, CDR1 is SGHTA and CDR2 is FQGNSA. CDR3 sequence: CASSLLGGTGELFF. The CDR3 bases are TGTGCCAGCAGCTTACTGGGAGGAACCGGGGAGCTGTTTTTT. Complete variable domain (other parts from reference TRBV7-2 and TRBJ2-2): GAGVSQSPSNKVTEKGKDVELRCDPISGHTALYWYRQSLGQGLEFLIYFQGNSAPDKSGLPSDRFSAERTGGSVSTLTIQRTQQEDSAVYLCASSLLGGTGELFFGEGSRLTVL.

The chain joins TRBV28 to TRBJ2-3, with 10 bases aligning to TRBD1. V lost 5 bases to trimming and J lost 4 bases; unmatched junction nucleotides: 9. Germline CDR1 reads MDHEN; CDR2 reads SYDVKM. The CDR3 consists of 16 residues. CDR3 sequence: CASSIGTGDSSDTQYF. The CDR3 bases are TGTGCCAGCAGTATAGGGACAGGGGATTCCTCAGATACGCAGTATTTT.

The rearrangement links TRBV6-6 to TRBJ1-5; 7 nucleotides align to TRBD1. The CDR3 loop spans 14 amino acids. The V and J ends lost 6 bases and 5 bases, in that order; junction bases with no gene match: 7. Germline loops: CDR1 MNHNY, CDR2 SVGAGI (reference sequence). The CDR3 here is CASSQGQNYQPQHF. The CDR3 DNA follows: TGTGCCAGCAGCCAGGGACAGAACTATCAGCCCCAGCATTTT.

This rearrangement joins TRBV12-3 or TRBV12-4 to TRBJ1-1, with D unclear. CDR3 size: 12 residues. Trimming took 7 bases from V and 4 from J, leaving 10 bases between them. CDR3 nucleotides: TGTGCCAGCATAGATTTTGGCACTGAAGCTTTCTTT. Encoded protein: CASIDFGTEAFF.

V gene TRBV29-1 combines with J gene TRBJ2-3; TRBD1 aligns across 10 bases. Trimming at V came to 3 bases and at J to 3 bases, leaving 3 bases not matched to a gene. The CDR3 is 14 residues long. Germline V lookup: CDR1 SQVTM, CDR2 ANQGSEA. Written as DNA, the CDR3 is TGCAGCGTTGAGAGGACAGGGGGGACAGATACGCAGTATTTT. The encoded protein is CSVERTGGTDTQYF.

This clone was seen just once. The chain combines TRBV7-2 with TRBJ2-3, with 11 bases aligning to TRBD2. Losses at the gene ends were 5 bases for V and 2 bases for J; bases not matched to a gene: 6. The CDR3 sequence is 16 residues long. Per germline, CDR1 SGHTA and CDR2 FQGNSA. DNA for the CDR3: TGTGCCAGCAGCGGGGGACTAGCGGTACTCACAGATACGCAGTATTTT. The encoded protein is CASSGGLAVLTDTQYF.